This record covers a single TCR beta chain. Expressed TCRB transcripts got sequenced, as all isolated RNA was reverse transcribed. Some clones are missing from TCRdb's copy, which holds only in-frame ones; the method was immunoSEQ multiplex PCR. The top ten clones hold 0.093% of a sample with hundreds of thousands of clones, 15% to 18% of them seen once. The data were taken from a study of beta chain features in type 1 diabetes. Trimming took off 7 bases at V and 5 bases at J, with 12 bases between the two ends. This CDR3 region has 12 residues. Germline lookup yields CDR1 ENHRY and CDR2 SYGVKD. The receptor's source is a man aged 18 to 30 in good health. V and J are TRBV10-3 and TRBJ2-7, with D perhaps matching TRBD1 (5 bases). The sequenced sample consisted of naive CD4+ T cells from blood. This CDR3 reads CAIKRGTDEQYF. The CDR3 DNA sequence: TGTGCCATCAAAAGGGGTACGGACGAGCAGTACTTC.